A selection of T cell receptor beta chains follows, all from one sample in a study of blood T cell repertoires in COVID-19. Clones were read by immunoSEQ multiplex PCR, and TCRdb kept only the in-frame ones, dropping some. Of over 250,000 clones listed, more than 85% are singletons. What was sequenced was peripheral blood. These receptors were taken from a person aged 18 to 30 with COVID-19, enrolled during active disease. CDR3s include the opening cysteine and the closing phenylalanine or tryptophan. A D gene is named only where the DNA matches it firmly. A row's size may be missing; if present it is once, few, many or a size class.

j_gene | d_gene | v_gene | abundance | len | CDR3aa | CDR3nt
TRBJ2-7 | - | TRBV28 | - | 14 | CASSFNSVIYEQYF | TGTGCCAGCAGTTTTAATAGTGTAATCTACGAGCAGTACTTC
TRBJ1-5 | - | TRBV28 | - | 15 | CASSFKREGNQPQHF | TGTGCCAGCAGTTTTAAGAGGGAGGGCAATCAGCCCCAGCATTTT
TRBJ1-5 | TRBD1 | TRBV7-8 | - | 17 | CASSPAETGYSNQPQHF | TGTGCCAGCAGCCCAGCAGAGACAGGGTATAGCAATCAGCCCCAGCATTTT
TRBJ1-1 | - | TRBV6-5 | - | 14 | CASSYELQGTEAFF | TGTGCCAGCAGTTACGAGCTACAGGGAACTGAAGCTTTCTTT
TRBJ2-6 | TRBD1 | TRBV5-4 | - | 17 | CASSLFLFIGQGALLTF | TGTGCCAGCAGCTTGTTTCTTTTTATAGGACAGGGGGCTCTCCTGACTTTC
TRBJ2-7 | - | TRBV7-2 | once | 15 | CASSLILAGTYEQYF | TGTGCCAGCAGCCTAATACTAGCTGGGACCTACGAGCAGTACTTC
TRBJ2-1 | TRBD2 | TRBV3-1/TRBV3-2 | - | 14 | CATQGRLAGGQQFF | TGTGCCACCCAAGGGAGGCTAGCGGGAGGGCAGCAGTTCTTC
TRBJ1-1 | TRBD1 | TRBV7-2 | - | 15 | CASSLEGTVNTEAFF | TGTGCCAGCAGCTTGGAAGGGACAGTGAACACTGAAGCTTTCTTT
TRBJ2-2 | - | TRBV9 | - | 16 | CASSLTGTSNTGELFF | TGTGCCAGCAGCCTAACCGGGACTTCGAACACCGGGGAGCTGTTTTTT
TRBJ2-1 | - | TRBV4-3 | - | 13 | CASSQAGNNEQFF | TGCGCCAGCAGCCAAGCCGGGAATAATGAGCAGTTCTTC
TRBJ1-4 | TRBD1 | TRBV6-6 | - | 14 | CASVRGRGVEKLFF | TGTGCCAGCGTCAGGGGGCGCGGTGTTGAAAAACTGTTTTTT
TRBJ2-2 | TRBD1 | TRBV6-2/TRBV6-3 | - | 16 | CASSADRGPFTGELFF | TGTGCCAGCAGTGCAGACAGGGGGCCTTTTACCGGGGAGCTGTTTTTT
TRBJ2-4 | - | TRBV29-1 | once | 13 | CSVTMDSTNIQYF | TGCAGCGTTACAATGGACAGTACAAACATTCAGTACTTC
TRBJ1-2 | TRBD1 | TRBV10-3 | - | 14 | CAITGQGYNYGYTF | TGTGCCATCACGGGACAGGGCTATAACTATGGCTACACCTTC
TRBJ1-2 | - | TRBV9 | - | 13 | CASRDSSNYGYTF | TGTGCCAGCAGAGACAGTTCTAACTATGGCTACACCTTC
TRBJ2-3 | TRBD2 | TRBV9 | - | 17 | CASSAPKTSGRSDTQYF | TGTGCCAGCAGCGCACCCAAAACTAGCGGGAGGTCGGATACGCAGTATTTT
TRBJ2-1 | - | TRBV11-2 | - | 15 | CASSSSFTPYNEQFF | TGTGCCAGCAGCTCATCTTTCACTCCCTACAATGAGCAGTTCTTC
TRBJ2-5 | TRBD1 | TRBV7-8 | - | 13 | CASKTRGQETQYF | TGTGCCAGCAAAACCAGGGGGCAAGAGACCCAGTACTTC
TRBJ1-3 | TRBD1 | TRBV11-2 | once | 17 | CASSLGQGETSGNTIYF | TGTGCCAGCAGCTTAGGACAGGGGGAAACCTCTGGAAACACCATATATTTT
TRBJ1-1 | - | TRBV6-2/TRBV6-3 | - | 12 | CASSWESTEAFF | TGTGCCAGCAGTTGGGAGAGCACTGAAGCTTTCTTT
TRBJ2-1 | - | TRBV28 | - | 15 | CASSLRLNEGNEQFF | TGTGCCAGCAGTTTAAGACTCAACGAGGGTAATGAGCAGTTCTTC
TRBJ2-5 | - | TRBV5-1 | - | 14 | CASSSGGVGETQYF | TGCGCCAGCAGCTCCGGCGGGGTAGGAGAGACCCAGTACTTC
TRBJ1-1 | - | TRBV29-1 | - | 14 | CSVVTGPLNTEAFF | TGCAGCGTTGTAACAGGCCCCTTGAACACTGAAGCTTTCTTT
TRBJ2-7 | TRBD2 | TRBV6-1 | - | 16 | CASSEAALAASYEQYF | TGTGCCAGCAGTGAAGCTGCTCTAGCGGCCTCCTACGAGCAGTACTTC
TRBJ1-3 | - | TRBV5-6 | once | 15 | CASSLNGDSGNTIYF | TGTGCCAGCAGCTTAAATGGAGACTCTGGAAACACCATATATTTT
TRBJ2-7 | TRBD1 | TRBV9 | - | 16 | CASSVDSGQGAYEQYF | TGTGCCAGCAGCGTAGATTCTGGGCAGGGGGCCTACGAGCAGTACTTC
TRBJ2-3 | TRBD2 | TRBV7-6 | - | 17 | CASSLAFLTSGTDTQYF | TGTGCCAGCAGCTTAGCTTTCTTGACTAGCGGCACAGATACGCAGTATTTT
TRBJ2-2 | TRBD2 | TRBV11-2 | once | 16 | CASSLRSGGWSGELFF | TGTGCCAGCAGCTTGAGATCGGGAGGGTGGTCCGGGGAGCTGTTTTTT
TRBJ2-7 | - | TRBV14 | - | 16 | CASSQDFGLPSYEQYF | TGTGCCAGCAGCCAAGACTTCGGACTCCCTTCCTACGAGCAGTACTTC
TRBJ2-7 | TRBD2 | TRBV29-1 | - | 13 | CSVTGTSAYEQYF | TGCAGCGTAACCGGGACTAGCGCCTACGAGCAGTACTTC
TRBJ2-1 | TRBD2 | TRBV5-1 | - | 15 | CASNMRASGYNEQFF | TGCGCCAGCAACATGAGGGCTAGCGGGTACAATGAGCAGTTCTTC
TRBJ1-5 | - | TRBV6-2/TRBV6-3 | - | 18 | CASSYLQRIGVRGQPQHF | TGTGCCAGCAGTTACCTACAACGGATTGGGGTTCGGGGGCAGCCCCAGCATTTT
TRBJ1-1 | - | TRBV18 | once | 12 | CASSPAGREAFF | TGTGCCAGCTCACCGGCGGGTCGTGAAGCTTTCTTT
TRBJ2-7 | TRBD1 | TRBV27 | - | 14 | CASSSQGAGHEQYF | TGTGCCAGCAGTTCTCAGGGGGCGGGCCACGAGCAGTACTTC
TRBJ2-7 | - | TRBV6-2/TRBV6-3 | once | 12 | CASSSLSYEQYF | TGTGCCAGCAGTTCACTCTCCTACGAGCAGTACTTC
TRBJ2-6 | TRBD1 | TRBV28 | once | 19 | CASSSLRQGARSRANVLTF | TGTGCCAGCAGTTCCCTGAGACAGGGGGCTCGGTCTAGGGCCAACGTCCTGACTTTC
TRBJ1-1 | TRBD1 | TRBV19 | - | 15 | CASSILGQGASEAFF | TGTGCCAGTAGTATATTGGGACAGGGGGCCTCCGAAGCTTTCTTT
TRBJ2-1 | - | TRBV20-1 | once | 11 | CSASRYDEQFF | TGCAGTGCTAGTCGCTACGATGAGCAGTTCTTC
TRBJ2-3 | TRBD2 | TRBV27 | - | 17 | CASSFRGRAGKGDTQYF | TGTGCCAGCAGTTTCCGAGGGAGGGCCGGGAAGGGAGATACGCAGTATTTT
TRBJ1-2 | - | TRBV5-4 | - | 14 | CASSFIGEDYGYTF | TGTGCCAGCAGCTTTATCGGGGAGGACTATGGCTACACCTTC
TRBJ2-5 | - | TRBV18 | - | 13 | CASSTGSQETQYF | TGTGCCAGCTCGACAGGTAGCCAAGAGACCCAGTACTTC
TRBJ2-5 | - | TRBV7-8 | - | 11 | CASSRSRTQYF | TGTGCCAGCAGCCGTAGTCGGACCCAGTACTTC
TRBJ2-1 | - | TRBV2 | - | 14 | CASCLAIRADEQFF | TGTGCCAGCTGCCTAGCGATAAGGGCCGATGAGCAGTTCTTC
TRBJ1-3 | - | TRBV6-2/TRBV6-3 | - | 15 | CASSYLRSSGNTIYF | TGTGCCAGCAGTTACCTCCGCAGCTCTGGAAACACCATATATTTT
TRBJ2-5 | - | TRBV9 | - | 14 | CASSVAEGVGTQYF | TGTGCCAGCAGCGTAGCTGAGGGGGTCGGGACCCAGTACTTC
TRBJ2-5 | TRBD1 | TRBV24-1 | - | 16 | CATSDLGQGAKETQYF | TGTGCCACCAGTGATTTGGGGCAGGGGGCAAAAGAGACCCAGTACTTC
TRBJ1-1 | - | TRBV5-1 | few | 14 | CASSAQVGGTEAFF | TGCGCCAGCAGCGCCCAGGTGGGGGGCACTGAAGCTTTCTTT
TRBJ2-3 | TRBD1 | TRBV5-6 | - | 15 | CASSFWDRVTDTQYF | TGTGCCAGCAGCTTCTGGGACAGGGTCACAGATACGCAGTATTTT
TRBJ1-2 | - | TRBV6-2/TRBV6-3 | - | 16 | CASSYLLRGSGYGYTF | TGTGCCAGCAGTTACCTCCTCAGGGGATCGGGCTATGGCTACACCTTC
TRBJ1-5 | TRBD1 | TRBV23-1 | few | 19 | CASSQSQRTGNRVYQPQHF | TGCGCCAGCAGTCAATCCCAGCGGACAGGGAATAGGGTCTATCAGCCCCAGCATTTT